This TCR beta chain is drawn from a study of T cells in localized non-small cell lung cancer. Sequencing was performed with immunoSEQ multiplex PCR; in TCRdb, only in-frame clones are kept and a portion is missing. This sample has about 37,000 clones; 85% to 95% occur once, and the top ten carry 10% to 15%. On this clone: The antigen is undetermined.

General study results and limits: Across samples, adjacent lung featured a median roughly 61 of the top 100 tumor clones. Elevated circulating T cell density in blood was associated with longer overall survival. Tumor trailed uninvolved adjacent lung in T cell clonality, which peaked there.

The CDR3 consists of 13 residues. In germline, CDR1 is SGHRS, CDR2 YFSETQ. The germline V and J ends were trimmed by 3 bases and 1 base, with 5 bases remaining between them. Specimen: peripheral blood mononuclear cells, collected before any cancer treatment. The receptor's source is a female donor over 55 with stage II lung adenocarcinoma. The chain uses TRBV5-1 and TRBJ1-5; no clear D. For the CDR3, the DNA is TGCGCCAGCAGCTCCGACAGCAATCAGCCCCAGCATTTT. Amino acids: CASSSDSNQPQHF.